One sample yielded the 3 T cell receptor beta chains listed below, sequenced in a study of cytomegalovirus exposure and HLA in healthy donors. PCR employed 60 Vbeta and 13 Jbeta primers. Measured with immunoSEQ multiplex PCR; TCRdb has only the in-frame clones, and not every one. The sample has around 300,000 clones, 65% to 85% seen once; the top ten hold 2% to 2.5%. The sample was PBMCs. Every receptor here comes from a female donor in good health and CMV-seronegative.

This rearrangement joins TRBV6-1 to TRBJ2-2, with a possible D match to TRBD1 (5 bases). CDR1 is MNHNS and CDR2 is SASEGT in the germline V gene. The CDR3 totals 13 residues. Deletions cut 3 bases from V and 3 bases from J, with 5 bases between. CDR3 coding DNA: TGTGCCAGCAGTGACAGGGACACCGGGGAGCTGTTTTTT. Translating it yields CASSDRDTGELFF.

This chain joins TRBV6-5 and TRBJ2-5; D is perhaps TRBD1 (6 bases). Gene TRBJ2-7 matches the end of the DNA better, so the J call may be wrong. The CDR3 spans 12 residues. The germline V gene has CDR1 MNHEY and CDR2 SVGAGI. DNA for the CDR3: TGTGCCAGCAAGGGGGATTCCTACGAGCAGTACTTC. Translation gives CASKGDSYEQYF.

This clone was counted once. The V gene is TRBV6-5, the J gene TRBJ1-2, with TRBD1 identical over 9 bases. The length of the CDR3 is 14 residues. Per germline, CDR1 MNHEY and CDR2 SVGAGI. The J segment lost 8 bases and the V segment lost 6 bases, leaving 10 bases of the junction unmatched. CDR3 region: CASSKALDRGGYTF. The CDR3 DNA sequence: TGTGCCAGCAGCAAAGCGCTGGACAGGGGCGGCTACACCTTC.